The sample holds a few counts of the clone carrying this TCR beta chain. The antigen remains unidentified. These data come from a study of T cells after yellow fever vaccination. Study-level information: Fractions with few cells were prepared using SMART-Seq v4 Ultra Low Input.

TCRdb reprocessed the 5' RACE reads via MiXCR and lists one record per CDR3 protein. In the table there are 120,000 or so distinct CDR3 sequences, about 7% of which are singletons. Study outcomes and limitations: Bulk-population clonotypes that are abundant could appear as contaminants in FACS-sorted repertoires.

The specimen comprised CD4+ T cells sorted from PBMCs, sampled about 49 days after the first yellow fever vaccination. This receptor was taken from a man aged 18 to 29 who received the YFV17D yellow fever vaccine.

The DNA of the CDR3 is TGTGCCAGCAGCTCACGAGGTGTTCAACAAGGGGAGCTGTTTTTT. Translated: CASSSRGVQQGELFF. This chain uses TRBV7-2 with TRBJ2-2; no definite D call. The CDR3 extends over 15 amino acids. Trimming removed 4 bases at V and 8 bases at J, with 17 bases between. Germline CDR1 and CDR2: SGHTA and FQGNSA.